A single sample is the source of the 17 T cell receptor beta chains below, sequenced in a study of PD-1 blockade in mismatch repair-deficient tumors. The repertoire was sequenced with immunoSEQ multiplex PCR; TCRdb's copy has only in-frame clones and lacks some. The table has 40,000 to 60,000 clones, around 77% seen once; the top ten hold around 3.5%. The specimen was PBMCs, collected before pembrolizumab treatment. These receptors were taken from an adult with mismatch repair-deficient cancer.

CDR3 DNA: TGTGCCAGCAGTGGGGGACTAGCGGGGACAGATACGCAGTATTTT. Its protein product is CASSGGLAGTDTQYF. V is TRBV27 and J is TRBJ2-3, with TRBD2 matching over 13 bases. The V gene end was trimmed by 5 bases and the J gene end by 3 bases; junction bases not matched to a gene: 2. Germline assignment: CDR1 MNHEY and CDR2 SMNVEV (reference sequence). The CDR3 loop spans 15 amino acids.

The chain combines TRBV27 with TRBJ2-7, with 12 bases that match TRBD1. This CDR3 is built from 16 residues. The V and J ends lost 6 bases and 7 bases, in that order; junction bases with no gene match: 13. The germline V gene encodes CDR1 MNHEY and CDR2 SMNVEV (reference sequence). CDR3 amino acids: CASSRNRDRGRYEQYF. The CDR3 coding sequence is TGTGCCAGCAGCAGGAACCGGGACAGGGGGCGTTATGAGCAGTACTTC.

The CDR3 region has the DNA TGTGCCAGCTCACCACTCGGACAGGGGGGCACCGGGGAGCTGTTTTTT. It encodes CASSPLGQGGTGELFF. The V gene is TRBV18, the J gene TRBJ2-2, with TRBD1 matching 10 bases. Germline values: CDR1 KGHSH, CDR2 LQKENI. CDR3 length: 16 residues. The J segment lost 4 bases and the V segment lost 1 base, leaving 3 bases of the junction unmatched.

The DNA of the CDR3 is TGTGCCAGCAGTTTCTCCAGCTCTGCCTACGAGCAGTACTTC. Protein sequence: CASSFSSSAYEQYF. This rearrangement joins TRBV27 to TRBJ2-7; unclear D gene. The V end lost 3 bases, the J end lost 2 bases, and 11 bases lay between the germline ends. Germline V CDR1 and CDR2: MNHEY, SMNVEV (reference sequence). This CDR3 region has 14 residues.

In regard to this clone: The germline gene is not matched at one end of the junction; a read error may be the cause. V gene TRBV7-2 combines with J gene TRBJ2-5, with D maybe TRBD2 (6 bases). This CDR3 contains 14 residues. Per the germline V gene, CDR1 is SGHTA and CDR2 is FQGNSA. CDR3 bases: TGTGCCACAGGAGCGGGTGTTGGGGAAGAGCCCCAGTACTTC. As protein: CATGAGVGEEPQYF.

The chain has TRBV19 and TRBJ1-4; 10 nucleotides match TRBD1. J lost 6 bases, V lost 5 bases, and 6 bases had no gene match. The CDR3 contains 15 residues. Germline V lookup: CDR1 LNHDA, CDR2 SQIVND (reference sequence). CDR3 nucleotide sequence: TGTGCCAGTAGTGGTAGACAGGGGGCGGATGAAAAACTGTTTTTT. Translation: CASSGRQGADEKLFF.

The J gene is TRBJ2-3, the V gene TRBV7-8; TRBD2 aligns across 10 bases. CDR1 is SGHVS and CDR2 is FQNEAQ in the germline V gene. Trimming took 5 bases from V and 2 from J; bases not matched to a gene: 10. The CDR3 extends over 17 amino acids. For the CDR3, the DNA is TGTGCCAGCAGCGACTCCTCTCTAGCGGGAGCCACAGATACGCAGTATTTT. This translates into CASSDSSLAGATDTQYF. Supplemented by reference TRBV7-8 and TRBJ2-3, the full variable domain reads GAGVSQSPRYKVAKRGQDVALRCDPISGHVSLFWYQQALGQGPEFLTYFQNEAQLDKSGLPSDRFFAERPEGSVSTLKIQRTQQEDSAVYLCASSDSSLAGATDTQYFGPGTRLTVL.

The chain couples TRBV19 to TRBJ2-1; TRBD1 aligns across 8 bases. With 9 bases clipped from V and 9 bases from J, the junction kept 13 bases outside the gene matches. The CDR3 has 14 residues. Germline loops: CDR1 LNHDA, CDR2 SQIVND (reference sequence). The chain's CDR3 is CASSPTGGTGEQFF. DNA of the CDR3: TGTGCCAGCTCCCCTACAGGGGGGACGGGTGAGCAGTTCTTC. The variable domain in full, completed from reference TRBV19 and TRBJ2-1, reads DGGITQSPKYLFRKEGQNVTLSCEQNLNHDAMYWYRQDPGQGLRLIYYSQIVNDFQKGDIAEGYSVSREKKESFPLTVTSAQKNPTAFYLCASSPTGGTGEQFFGPGTRLTVL.

The CDR3 spells CASSSHREVGGIQYF. CDR3 coding DNA: TGTGCCAGTAGTTCACACAGGGAGGTTGGGGGCATTCAGTACTTC. The J gene is TRBJ2-4, the V gene TRBV19, with D tentatively TRBD1 or TRBD2 (6 bases each). Germline CDR1 reads LNHDA; CDR2 reads SQIVND (reference sequence). This CDR3 has 15 residues. V dropped 5 bases and J dropped 9 bases, with 20 bases sitting between them.

The chain employs TRBV7-2 and TRBJ1-5; possible D gene TRBD1, 6 bases. This CDR3 is built from 12 residues. Trimming removed 5 bases at V and 7 bases at J, with 9 bases between. Germline CDR1 is SGHTA and CDR2 is FQGNSA. CDR3 DNA sequence: TGTGCCAGCAGCGAAGGGGGGCAGCCCCAGCATTTT. It translates to CASSEGGQPQHF.

The chain couples TRBV5-1 to TRBJ2-3, with D perhaps matching TRBD1 or TRBD2 (6 bases each). The length of the CDR3 is 15 residues. Germline CDR1 is SGHRS and CDR2 is YFSETQ. The V end was cut by 5 bases, the J end by 5 bases, with 18 bases between. Here the CDR3 reads CASRMGGGAEDTQYF. CDR3 bases: TGCGCCAGCAGAATGGGGGGCGGAGCGGAAGATACGCAGTATTTT.

The rearrangement uses TRBV27 and TRBJ1-2, with D perhaps TRBD1 (6 bases). Germline V gene sequence: CDR1 MNHEY, CDR2 SMNVEV (reference sequence). V was shortened by 2 bases and J by 3 bases, with 7 bases between the two germline ends. The CDR3 has 13 amino acids. The CDR3 loop reads CASSLGGDYGYTF. Written as DNA, the CDR3 is TGTGCCAGCAGTTTAGGGGGCGACTATGGCTACACCTTC.

A single count supports this clone. The gene calls are TRBV6-1 and TRBJ2-5, with D unclear. The CDR3 extends over 10 amino acids. Germline V gene sequence: CDR1 MNHNS, CDR2 SASEGT. V lost 8 bases, J lost 9 bases, and 10 bases lay in between. The CDR3 nucleotides read TGTGCCAGCGGCCCGGATCCCCAGTACTTC. Protein sequence: CASGPDPQYF.

The rearrangement uses TRBV7-6 and TRBJ2-1, with TRBD2 identical over 7 bases. V lost 1 base to trimming and J lost 12 bases; unmatched junction nucleotides: 12. Germline V gives CDR1 SGHVS, CDR2 FNYEAQ. The CDR3 is made up of 15 amino acids. As DNA, the CDR3 is TGTGCCAGCAGCTTAGGACTAGCCCTAAGTGATGGGCAGTTCTTC. Encoded protein: CASSLGLALSDGQFF.

The V and J genes are TRBV7-6 and TRBJ1-2; 8 bases align to TRBD1. CDR3 length equals 14 residues. Trimming at V came to 5 bases and at J to 4 bases, leaving 6 bases not matched to a gene. Germline values: CDR1 SGHVS, CDR2 FNYEAQ. DNA of the CDR3: TGTGCCAGCAGCCCCCGGACAGGGCCCTATGGCTACACCTTC. Protein product: CASSPRTGPYGYTF.

This chain joins TRBV12-5 and TRBJ1-3, with 7 bases that match TRBD1. Trimming took 0 bases from V and 5 from J; bases not matched to a gene: 13. The CDR3 has 18 residues. Germline loops: CDR1 LGHNT, CDR2 FRNRAP. The DNA for the CDR3 is TGTGCTAGTGGTTTGGTAGTTTCTTTGGGGACAGCCCGAAACACCATATATTTT. Protein: CASGLVVSLGTARNTIYF.

This chain joins TRBV7-2 and TRBJ2-1; 8 nucleotides agree with TRBD2. Germline CDR1 and CDR2: SGHTA and FQGNSA. The CDR3 runs to 16 residues. V lost 4 bases and J lost 7; bases outside the gene matches: 12. The CDR3 DNA follows: TGTGCCAGCAGCTCCCTAGGCAGCGGGAGAGGGAATGAGCAGTTCTTC. It is translated as CASSSLGSGRGNEQFF.